The T cell receptor (beta chain) described here comes from a study of CD8 T cells in ankylosing spondylitis. This CDR3 has 14 residues. Libraries for TCR beta were made by quantitative 5'-RACE with molecular barcodes. TCRdb processed the 5' RACE reads anew with MiXCR; each CDR3 protein has one entry. The table has about 310,000 distinct CDR3 sequences, roughly 20% seen once. This clonotype was seen more than once but under ten times. The target antigen is unknown. Study findings and constraints: Seemingly characteristic of ankylosing spondylitis blood was a TCR beta motif consisting of several highly homologous variants.

The source material was blood, either unsorted or a sorted T cell fraction (not recorded which). The V and J genes are TRBV21-1 and TRBJ1-3. TRBV21-1 is marked as a pseudogene. This clonotype originated in a female donor with ankylosing spondylitis or in good health (not recorded which). The CDR3 DNA sequence: TGTGCCAGCAGCTGTAGCGAGAGCCGAAACACCATATATTTT. As protein: CASSCSESRNTIYF.